Following are 15 T cell receptor beta chains from one sample sequenced in a study of T cells in tuberculosis listed by TCRdb under 2018. The library was obtained by the immunoSEQ multiplex PCR assay. TCRdb stores this immuneACCESS table with in-frame sequences only. Part of the clones is absent; in the studies checked, under half of the shortfall reflects unresolved V genes, and no reason is known for the rest. This sample has 30,000 or so clones in its table, and roughly 89% of those were observed once. The ten largest clonotypes hold around 6.1% of the sample. What was sequenced was PBMCs. These receptors originate from a donor between 10 and 29 years old with latent tuberculosis or without tuberculosis infection.

The CDR3 reads CASSDRVYNEQFF. CDR3 in DNA: TGTGCCAGCAGCGACAGAGTTTACAATGAGCAGTTCTTC. The gene calls are TRBV9 and TRBJ2-1; D is unresolved. Germline CDR1 is SGDLS and CDR2 is YYNGEE. V lost 3 bases and J lost 4, with 8 bases in between. This CDR3 is built from 13 residues.

This sequence joins TRBV11-2 and TRBJ2-3, with 7 bases fitting TRBD1. Germline CDR1 is SGHAT and CDR2 is FQNNGV. After removal of 7 bases from V and 12 bases from J, the junction contained 10 bases not matched to a gene. The CDR3 runs 12 residues. Here the CDR3 reads CASTSGRTGQYF. The CDR3 coding sequence is TGTGCCAGCACCTCGGGTCGGACAGGCCAGTATTTT.

The chain couples TRBV29-1 to TRBJ1-2; D remains unclear. Germline V gene data show CDR1 as SQVTM and CDR2 as ANQGSEA. The CDR3 has 14 residues. CDR3 region: CTTASSGGQEGYTF. The DNA of the CDR3 is TGCACCACCGCCTCATCGGGAGGGCAAGAAGGCTACACCTTC.

In DNA, the CDR3 is TGTGCCAGCAGCTTTAGCCAGGGCGAGCAGTACTTC. Protein: CASSFSQGEQYF. The rearrangement links TRBV5-6 to TRBJ2-7; TRBD1 is a possible D gene (5 bases). From germline, CDR1 is SGHDT and CDR2 YYEEEE. CDR3 size: 12 residues. V lost 2 bases and J 6 bases, leaving 9 bases between the germline ends.

The chain uses TRBV9 and TRBJ2-5, with a tentative D call TRBD2 (5 bases). Trimming removed 0 bases at V and 5 bases at J, with 11 bases between. The CDR3 contains 14 residues. Germline loops: CDR1 SGDLS, CDR2 YYNGEE. The CDR3 loop is CASSVGPSWETQYF. CDR3 nucleotide sequence: TGTGCCAGCAGCGTAGGTCCTAGCTGGGAGACCCAGTACTTC.

The chain employs TRBV7-2 and TRBJ2-3, with 10 bases matching TRBD2. The CDR3 consists of 17 residues. J was trimmed by 2 bases and V by 0 bases; bases with no gene match: 5. Germline assignment: CDR1 SGHTA and CDR2 FQGNSA. DNA for the CDR3: TGTGCCAGCAGCTTAGCCCCTAGCGGGGGTGTCACAGATACGCAGTATTTT. It encodes CASSLAPSGGVTDTQYF.

The chain has TRBV7-9 and TRBJ1-5; unclear D gene. The CDR3 has 12 amino acids. In germline, CDR1 is SEHNR, CDR2 FQNEAQ (reference sequence). The V end was cut by 3 bases, the J end by 5 bases, with 5 bases between. The CDR3 DNA sequence: TGTGCCAGCAGCTTTCTAGATCAGCCCCAGCATTTT. It yields the protein CASSFLDQPQHF.

The chain has TRBV13 and TRBJ2-1; 7 bases agree with TRBD1. With V trimmed by 5 bases and J by 3 bases, 7 bases remained unmatched. This CDR3 is built from 15 residues. Germline V gene lookup returns CDR1 PRHDT and CDR2 FYEKMQ (reference sequence). The CDR3 DNA sequence: TGTGCCAGCAGCCCTCGACAGGGTAACTACAATGAGCAGTTCTTC. Encoded protein: CASSPRQGNYNEQFF. Complete variable domain (other parts from reference TRBV13 and TRBJ2-1): AAGVIQSPRHLIKEKRETATLKCYPIPRHDTVYWYQQGPGQDPQFLISFYEKMQSDKGSIPDRFSAQQFSDYHSELNMSSLELGDSALYFCASSPRQGNYNEQFFGPGTRLTVL.

The chain links TRBV5-1 to TRBJ1-6; 8 bases line up with TRBD1. V was pared by 1 base and J by 4 bases, with 7 bases of the junction left unmatched. This CDR3 is 17 amino acids long. From germline, CDR1 is SGHRS and CDR2 YFSETQ. The CDR3 DNA is TGCGCCAGCAGCTTGCCTGGGACAGGTTTATATAATTCACCCCTCCACTTT. This encodes CASSLPGTGLYNSPLHF.

This chain's CDR3 is CATSSLTEEKLFF. In DNA, the CDR3 is TGTGCCACCAGCAGTCTAACGGAGGAAAAACTGTTTTTT. This sequence joins TRBV15 and TRBJ1-4, with D hard to call. The CDR3 is 13 amino acids. The V gene lost 3 bases and the J gene lost 8 bases, with 10 bases spanning the gap. Germline CDR1 LNHNV, CDR2 YYDKDF (reference sequence).

A single count supports this clone. V and J are TRBV6-5 and TRBJ2-5, with 7 bases that match TRBD1. The CDR3 has 15 residues. V lost 0 bases and J lost 5; bases outside the gene matches: 6. Looked up from germline, CDR1 is MNHEY and CDR2 is SVGAGI. In DNA, the CDR3 is TGTGCCAGCAGTTACTCGATAGGGGGCCAGGAGACCCAGTACTTC. Translated: CASSYSIGGQETQYF.

V usage is TRBV5-1 and J usage is TRBJ1-1; 8 nucleotides align to TRBD1. Trimming removed 5 bases from V and 5 bases from J; junction bases left unmatched: 11. This CDR3 is 15 amino acids long. Germline CDR1 is SGHRS and CDR2 is YFSETQ. The CDR3 nucleotides are TGCGCCAGCAGACCTAGTGGCAGGGGGCGGACTGAAGCTTTCTTT. This gives the protein CASRPSGRGRTEAFF.

This clone came up once. This sequence joins TRBV7-2 and TRBJ2-5, with D possibly TRBD1 on 5 matching bases. The V end lost 5 bases, the J end lost 1 base, and 14 bases lay between the germline ends. The CDR3 has 15 amino acids. Germline loops: CDR1 SGHTA, CDR2 FQGNSA. CDR3 region: CASSIHFDSQETQYF. In nucleotides, the CDR3 is TGTGCCAGCAGCATCCACTTCGACAGCCAAGAGACCCAGTACTTC. The full variable domain, its missing parts supplied by reference TRBV7-2 and TRBJ2-5, is GAGVSQSPSNKVTEKGKDVELRCDPISGHTALYWYRQSLGQGLEFLIYFQGNSAPDKSGLPSDRFSAERTGGSVSTLTIQRTQQEDSAVYLCASSIHFDSQETQYFGPGTRLLVL.

The rearrangement uses TRBV6-1 and TRBJ1-6; TRBD1 matches 10 bases. CDR1 MNHNS and CDR2 SASEGT come from the germline V gene. V shed 2 bases and J 0 bases; nucleotides not matched to a gene: 1. This CDR3 is 17 amino acids long. The CDR3 loop reads CASSERQGASYNSPLHF. The CDR3 DNA sequence: TGTGCCAGCAGTGAACGACAGGGGGCCTCCTATAATTCACCCCTCCACTTT.

The J gene is TRBJ1-2, the V gene TRBV6-1, with D hard to call. Trimming stripped 6 bases from V and 6 bases from J, with 17 bases between. CDR1 and CDR2 (germline): MNHNS, SASEGT. The CDR3 is 14 amino acids. The CDR3 sequence: CASSPRGVDHGYTF. CDR3 coding DNA: TGTGCCAGCAGCCCTCGTGGAGTAGATCATGGCTACACCTTC.